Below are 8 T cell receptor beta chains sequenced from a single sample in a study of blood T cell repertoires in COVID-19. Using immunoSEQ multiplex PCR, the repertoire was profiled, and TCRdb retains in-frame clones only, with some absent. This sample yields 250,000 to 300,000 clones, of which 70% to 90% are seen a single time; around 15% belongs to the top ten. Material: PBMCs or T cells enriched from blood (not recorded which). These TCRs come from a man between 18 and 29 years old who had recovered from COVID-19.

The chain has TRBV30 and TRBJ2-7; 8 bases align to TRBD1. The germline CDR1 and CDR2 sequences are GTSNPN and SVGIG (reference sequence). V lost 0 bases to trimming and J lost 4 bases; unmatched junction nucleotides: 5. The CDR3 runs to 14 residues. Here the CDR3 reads CAWSVGTGAYEQYF. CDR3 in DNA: TGTGCCTGGAGTGTAGGGACAGGAGCTTACGAGCAGTACTTC.

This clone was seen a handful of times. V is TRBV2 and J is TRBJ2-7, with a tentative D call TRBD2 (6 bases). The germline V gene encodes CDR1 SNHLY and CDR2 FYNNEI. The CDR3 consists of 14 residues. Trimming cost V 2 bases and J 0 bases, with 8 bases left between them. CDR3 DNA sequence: TGTGCCAGCAGTGAAAGGGACTTCTCCTACGAGCAGTACTTC. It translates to CASSERDFSYEQYF.

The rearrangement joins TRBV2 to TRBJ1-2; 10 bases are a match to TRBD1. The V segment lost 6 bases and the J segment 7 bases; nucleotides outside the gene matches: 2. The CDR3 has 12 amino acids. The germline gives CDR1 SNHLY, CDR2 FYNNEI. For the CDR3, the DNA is TGTGCCAGCAGCGGGACAGGGGTTGGCTACACCTTC. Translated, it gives CASSGTGVGYTF.

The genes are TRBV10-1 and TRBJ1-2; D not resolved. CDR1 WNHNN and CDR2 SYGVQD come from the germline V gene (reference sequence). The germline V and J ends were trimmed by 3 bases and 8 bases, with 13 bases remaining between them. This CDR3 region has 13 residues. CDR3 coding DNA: TGCGCCAGCAGTGAAACGCGTAACAGAGGCTACACCTTC. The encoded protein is CASSETRNRGYTF.

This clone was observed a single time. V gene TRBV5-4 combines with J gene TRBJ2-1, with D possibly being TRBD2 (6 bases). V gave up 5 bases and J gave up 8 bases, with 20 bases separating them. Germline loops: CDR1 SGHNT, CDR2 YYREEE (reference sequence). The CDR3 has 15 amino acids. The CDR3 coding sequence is TGTGCCAGCAGTTCCGGGACTTCCACCTCGGATGAGCAGTTCTTC. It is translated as CASSSGTSTSDEQFF. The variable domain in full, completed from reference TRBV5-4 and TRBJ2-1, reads ETGVTQSPTHLIKTRGQQVTLRCSSQSGHNTVSWYQQALGQGPQFIFQYYREEENGRGNFPPRFSGLQFPNYSSELNVNALELDDSALYLCASSSGTSTSDEQFFGPGTRLTVL.

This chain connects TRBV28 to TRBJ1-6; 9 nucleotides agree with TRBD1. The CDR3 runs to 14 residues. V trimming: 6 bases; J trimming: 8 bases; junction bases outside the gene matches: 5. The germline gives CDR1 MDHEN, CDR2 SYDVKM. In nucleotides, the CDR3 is TGTGCCAGCAGAGGACAGGGGTTGTATTCACCCCTCCACTTT. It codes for CASRGQGLYSPLHF. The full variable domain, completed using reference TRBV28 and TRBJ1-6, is DVKVTQSSRYLVKRTGEKVFLECVQDMDHENMFWYRQDPGLGLRLIYFSYDVKMKEKGDIPEGYSVSREKKERFSLILESASTNQTSMYLCASRGQGLYSPLHFGNGTRLTVT.

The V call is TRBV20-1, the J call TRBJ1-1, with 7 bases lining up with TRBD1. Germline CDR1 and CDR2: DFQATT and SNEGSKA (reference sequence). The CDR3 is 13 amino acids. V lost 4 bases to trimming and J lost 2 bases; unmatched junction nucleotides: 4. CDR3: CSAIDRANTEAFF. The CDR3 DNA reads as TGCAGTGCTATTGACAGGGCAAACACTGAAGCTTTCTTT.

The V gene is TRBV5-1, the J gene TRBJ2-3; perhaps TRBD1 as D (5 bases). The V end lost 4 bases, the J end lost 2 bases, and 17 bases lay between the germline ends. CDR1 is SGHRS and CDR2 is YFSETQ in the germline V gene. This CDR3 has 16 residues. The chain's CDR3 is CASSLNGHLNTDTQYF. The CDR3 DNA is TGCGCCAGCAGCCTAAATGGACACCTCAACACAGATACGCAGTATTTT.